These 26 T cell receptor beta chains share one sample of origin, sequenced in a study of blood T cell repertoires in COVID-19. Measured with immunoSEQ multiplex PCR; TCRdb has only the in-frame clones, and not every one. Of 150,000 to 200,000 clones in the sample, 82% were seen once. The sequenced material came from peripheral blood. The receptor set was obtained from a woman aged 55-69 years with COVID-19, enrolled during active disease.

The chain carries TRBV20-1 and TRBJ2-2; 9 bases agree with TRBD2. This CDR3 has 15 residues. CDR1 is DFQATT, CDR2 SNEGSKA, per germline (reference sequence). V shed 6 bases and J 2 bases; nucleotides not matched to a gene: 7. This chain's CDR3 is CSASTSGPNTGELFF. As DNA, the CDR3 is TGCAGTGCCAGTACTAGCGGGCCTAACACCGGGGAGCTGTTTTTT.

This chain uses TRBV18 with TRBJ2-5; 7 bases are shared with TRBD1. The J segment lost 2 bases and the V segment lost 4 bases, leaving 4 bases of the junction unmatched. The length of the CDR3 is 14 residues. CDR1 is KGHSH, CDR2 LQKENI, per germline. Here the CDR3 DNA reads TGTGCCAGCTCACGCGACAGGGTTCAAGAGACCCAGTACTTC. Translation: CASSRDRVQETQYF.

This clone was detected ten times or more. CDR3 residues: CASSTNRGPGANVLTF. CDR3 in DNA: TGTGCCAGTAGTACTAACAGGGGGCCTGGGGCCAACGTCCTGACTTTC. The rearrangement joins TRBV19 to TRBJ2-6; 9 bases map to TRBD1. The CDR3 loop spans 16 amino acids. The germline gives CDR1 LNHDA, CDR2 SQIVND (reference sequence). The V gene end was trimmed by 4 bases and the J gene end by 2 bases; junction bases not matched to a gene: 3.

The gene calls are TRBV9 and TRBJ1-2; 10 bases map to TRBD1. The CDR3 contains 17 residues. V shed 4 bases, J shed 4 bases, and the junction held 13 bases outside the gene matches. Germline V CDR1 and CDR2: SGDLS, YYNGEE. The CDR3 protein is CASSPQDRGVIGYGYTF. The CDR3 DNA reads as TGTGCCAGCAGCCCCCAGGACAGGGGGGTCATAGGCTATGGCTACACCTTC.

This clone was counted once. This chain uses TRBV5-4 with TRBJ2-2, with 11 bases matching TRBD2. Germline V lookup: CDR1 SGHNT, CDR2 YYREEE (reference sequence). V gave up 1 base and J gave up 4 bases; unmatched junction bases: 3. The CDR3 spans 16 residues. The CDR3 spells CASSLPTSGVTGELFF. The CDR3 nucleotides read TGTGCCAGCAGCTTGCCGACTAGCGGGGTCACCGGGGAGCTGTTTTTT.

The chain couples TRBV5-1 to TRBJ2-7; 12 positions agree with TRBD2. After removal of 4 bases from V and 0 bases from J, the junction contained 5 bases not matched to a gene. This CDR3 comprises 16 residues. Germline loops: CDR1 SGHRS, CDR2 YFSETQ. The CDR3 DNA follows: TGCGCCAGCAGCCCTTGGACTAGCGGGAACTCCTACGAGCAGTACTTC. Translation gives CASSPWTSGNSYEQYF.

The V and J genes are TRBV3-1 (or the pseudogene TRBV3-2) and TRBJ2-2, with TRBD1 matching over 10 bases. Losses at the gene ends were 6 bases for V and 5 bases for J; bases not matched to a gene: 3. Germline V lookup: CDR1 LGHDT, CDR2 YNNKEL (reference sequence). The CDR3 length is 14 residues. CDR3 DNA: TGTGCCAGCAGGACAGGGGGCGTAACCGGGGAGCTGTTTTTT. Translating it yields CASRTGGVTGELFF.

This clone occurred a few times. The chain employs TRBV12-5 and TRBJ2-1, with TRBD2 matching 7 bases. V lost 6 bases, J lost 3 bases, and 11 bases stayed unmatched. The CDR3 is 16 amino acids. CDR1 and CDR2 (germline): LGHNT, FRNRAP. The CDR3 nucleotides are TGTGCTAGTGGCCTCGAGGTGGGGGGGTACTACAATGAGCAGTTCTTC. Protein sequence: CASGLEVGGYYNEQFF. Supplemented by reference TRBV12-5 and TRBJ2-1, the full variable domain reads DARVTQTPRHKVTEMGQEVTMRCQPILGHNTVFWYRQTMMQGLELLAYFRNRAPLDDSGMPKDRFSAEMPDATLATLKIQPSEPRDSAVYFCASGLEVGGYYNEQFFGPGTRLTVL.

The chain has TRBV18 and TRBJ1-2; TRBD1 matches at 7 bases. CDR1 and CDR2 from the germline V gene are KGHSH and LQKENI. The CDR3 has 14 amino acids. Trimming cost V 6 bases and J 4 bases; bases outside gene matches: 8. The CDR3 nucleotides read TGTGCCAGCTCGCCCTACAGGGGTAGCTATGGCTACACCTTC. It yields the protein CASSPYRGSYGYTF.

The chain recombines TRBV5-1 with TRBJ2-3, with 7 bases identical to TRBD2. V lost 2 bases, J lost 2 bases, and 14 bases stayed unmatched. CDR3 length equals 18 residues. Germline assignment: CDR1 SGHRS and CDR2 YFSETQ. The CDR3 region is CASSLYRLTSPFTDTQYF. CDR3 bases: TGCGCCAGCAGCTTATACCGATTGACTAGCCCCTTCACAGATACGCAGTATTTT.

V is TRBV2 and J is TRBJ2-7, with D possibly TRBD1 on 7 matching bases. Per the germline V gene, CDR1 is SNHLY and CDR2 is FYNNEI. CDR3 size: 15 residues. V lost 3 bases to trimming and J lost 1 base, with 13 bases between them. The DNA of the CDR3 is TGTGCCAGCAGTGACGGCGGGACAGTGTCCTACGAGCAGTACGTC. Protein sequence: CASSDGGTVSYEQYV.

The CDR3 protein is CASSEALQGGTEAFF. In nucleotides, the CDR3 is TGTGCCAGCAGTGAAGCCCTACAGGGAGGGACTGAAGCTTTCTTT. V and J are TRBV2 and TRBJ1-1; maybe TRBD1 (6 bases). Looked up from germline, CDR1 is SNHLY and CDR2 is FYNNEI. Trimming took 0 bases from V and 5 from J, leaving 13 bases between them. The CDR3 runs 15 residues.

This chain connects TRBV6-5 to TRBJ2-3, with a possible D match to TRBD2 (6 bases). The V and J ends lost 10 bases and 1 base respectively, with 9 bases between them. Germline V gives CDR1 MNHEY, CDR2 SVGAGI. The CDR3 runs 12 residues. CDR3 in amino acids: CATSGGTDTQYF. CDR3 nucleotide sequence: TGTGCCACGTCGGGGGGCACAGATACGCAGTATTTT.

V and J are TRBV9 and TRBJ2-3; the D gene is possibly TRBD1 (6 bases). CDR1 and CDR2 (germline): SGDLS, YYNGEE. This CDR3 region has 15 residues. V was clipped by 0 bases and J by 5 bases, with 13 bases between them. The CDR3 spells CASSVGQGRGDTQYF. CDR3 nucleotide sequence: TGTGCCAGCAGCGTAGGCCAGGGGCGCGGAGATACGCAGTATTTT.

The chain carries TRBV29-1 and TRBJ2-1, with TRBD1 matching 8 bases. Germline CDR1 SQVTM, CDR2 ANQGSEA. This CDR3 has 12 amino acids. The ends lost 7 bases at V and 7 bases at J; junction bases unmatched: 6. DNA for the CDR3: TGCAGCGCCGGACAGGGCGCGAATGAGCAGTTCTTC. Its protein is CSAGQGANEQFF.

The chain couples TRBV6-5 to TRBJ1-3; 7 nucleotides line up with TRBD1. Germline CDR1 reads MNHEY; CDR2 reads SVGAGI. The CDR3 has 13 residues. The V and J ends lost 6 bases and 2 bases, in that order; junction bases with no gene match: 1. The CDR3 loop is CASRTGTGNTIYF. The CDR3 bases are TGTGCCAGCAGGACAGGGACTGGAAACACCATATATTTT.

This clone turned up a few times. J is TRBJ2-2 and V is TRBV6-2 or TRBV6-3; D is ambiguous. Trimming stripped 6 bases from V and 7 bases from J, with 12 bases between. CDR1 is MNHEY and CDR2 is SVGEGT in the germline V gene. The CDR3 runs to 13 residues. Here the CDR3 reads CASSNDGYGELFF. The CDR3 bases are TGTGCCAGCAGCAACGACGGGTACGGGGAGCTGTTTTTT.

The V gene is TRBV12-3 or TRBV12-4, the J gene TRBJ1-1; D gene uncertain. The V end was cut by 1 base, the J end by 7 bases, with 7 bases between. The CDR3 spans 12 residues. Here the CDR3 DNA reads TGTGCCAGCAGTTTAGATCGCGTTGAAGCTTTCTTT. This sequence encodes CASSLDRVEAFF.

This sequence joins TRBV4-1 and TRBJ1-3; 7 bases match TRBD1. Germline V gene lookup returns CDR1 MGHRA and CDR2 YSYEKL. J was trimmed by 2 bases and V by 1 base; bases with no gene match: 5. This CDR3 contains 16 residues. The CDR3 reads CASSQAETGPGNTIYF. CDR3 bases: TGCGCCAGCAGCCAAGCCGAGACAGGGCCTGGAAACACCATATATTTT.

This chain joins TRBV5-8 and TRBJ2-7; D remains unclear. From germline, CDR1 is SGHTS and CDR2 YDEGEE. V lost 0 bases to trimming and J lost 2 bases, with 6 bases between them. The CDR3 runs 13 residues. The CDR3 loop reads CASSLGGTYEQYV. The CDR3 nucleotides are TGTGCCAGCAGCTTGGGCGGAACCTACGAGCAGTACGTC.

V and J are TRBV20-1 and TRBJ2-3, with 14 bases aligning to TRBD2. There are 16 residues in the CDR3. Germline-derived CDR1 and CDR2 are DFQATT and SNEGSKA (reference sequence). Trimming at V came to 3 bases and at J to 4 bases, leaving 6 bases not matched to a gene. For the CDR3, the DNA is TGCAGTGCTAGTGGAGGGACTAGCGGGAGTTCAGATACGCAGTATTTT. Its protein product is CSASGGTSGSSDTQYF.

The J gene is TRBJ2-1, the V gene TRBV2; the match to TRBD2 covers 11 bases. The length of the CDR3 is 15 residues. The ends lost 6 bases at V and 2 bases at J; junction bases unmatched: 3. From germline, CDR1 is SNHLY and CDR2 FYNNEI. CDR3 nucleotides: TGTGCCAGCAGGGTAGCGGGAGGGCCCTACAATGAGCAGTTCTTC. It codes for CASRVAGGPYNEQFF.

CDR3 bases: TGTGCCAGCAGCTACCTAGGGGGCAACAATGAGCAGTTCTTC. Its translation: CASSYLGGNNEQFF. The chain recombines TRBV6-5 with TRBJ2-1; 7 positions agree with TRBD1. Looked up from germline, CDR1 is MNHEY and CDR2 is SVGAGI. The CDR3 totals 14 residues. J lost 5 bases, V lost 6 bases, and 7 bases had no gene match.

The rearrangement joins TRBV6-5 to TRBJ2-7, with a weak D call TRBD1 (6 bases). The CDR3 runs 13 residues. Trimming took 5 bases from V and 4 from J, leaving 12 bases between them. Germline V gives CDR1 MNHEY, CDR2 SVGAGI. This chain's CDR3 is CASSQGLRYEQYV. The CDR3 coding sequence is TGTGCCAGCAGTCAGGGGCTAAGATACGAGCAGTACGTC.

DNA of the CDR3: TGTGCCAGCAGCTTAACAGGACGACCCCCCTACAATGAGCAGTTCTTC. Protein product: CASSLTGRPPYNEQFF. The chain couples TRBV7-9 to TRBJ2-1; D perhaps matches TRBD1 (5 bases). The CDR3 covers 16 residues. From germline, CDR1 is SEHNR and CDR2 FQNEAQ (reference sequence). Trimming pared 2 bases from V and 2 bases from J, leaving 13 bases between.

The chain combines TRBV5-1 with TRBJ2-5; 13 bases map to TRBD2. Germline V gives CDR1 SGHRS, CDR2 YFSETQ. The ends lost 0 bases at V and 4 bases at J; junction bases unmatched: 15. The CDR3 is made up of 20 amino acids. For the CDR3, the DNA is TGCGCCAGCAGCTTGGGATGGACTAGCGGGGGTTTATCCCTTCGAGAGACCCAGTACTTC. It specifies CASSLGWTSGGLSLRETQYF.